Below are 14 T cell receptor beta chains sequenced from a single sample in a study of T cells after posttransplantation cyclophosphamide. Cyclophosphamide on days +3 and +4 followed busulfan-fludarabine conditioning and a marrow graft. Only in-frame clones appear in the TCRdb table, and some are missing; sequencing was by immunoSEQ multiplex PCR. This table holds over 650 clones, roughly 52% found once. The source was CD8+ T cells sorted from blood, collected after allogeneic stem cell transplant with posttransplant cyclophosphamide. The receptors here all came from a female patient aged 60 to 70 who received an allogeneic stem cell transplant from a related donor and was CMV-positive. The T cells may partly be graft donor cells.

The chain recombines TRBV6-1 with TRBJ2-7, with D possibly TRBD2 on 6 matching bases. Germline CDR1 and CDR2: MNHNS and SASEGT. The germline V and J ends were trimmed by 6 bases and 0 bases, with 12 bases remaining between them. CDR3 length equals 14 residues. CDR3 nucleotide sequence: TGTGCCAGCAGCCCCGGGGGAAGCTCCTACGAGCAGTACTTC. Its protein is CASSPGGSSYEQYF.

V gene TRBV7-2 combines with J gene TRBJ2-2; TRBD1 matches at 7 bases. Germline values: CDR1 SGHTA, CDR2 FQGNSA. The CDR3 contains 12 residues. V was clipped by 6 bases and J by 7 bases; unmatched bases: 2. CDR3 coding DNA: TGTGCCAGCAGATCAGGGGGCGGGGAGCTGTTTTTT. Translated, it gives CASRSGGGELFF.

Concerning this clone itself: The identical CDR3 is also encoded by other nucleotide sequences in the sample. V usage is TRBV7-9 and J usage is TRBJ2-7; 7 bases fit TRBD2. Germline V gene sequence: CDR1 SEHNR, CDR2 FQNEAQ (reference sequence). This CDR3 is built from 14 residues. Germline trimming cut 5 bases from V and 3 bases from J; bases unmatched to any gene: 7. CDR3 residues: CASSPREGRYEQYF. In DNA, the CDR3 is TGTGCCAGCAGCCCAAGGGAGGGGCGCTACGAGCAGTACTTC. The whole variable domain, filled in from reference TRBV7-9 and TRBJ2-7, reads DTGVSQNPRHKITKRGQNVTFRCDPISEHNRLYWYRQTLGQGPEFLTYFQNEAQLEKSRLLSDRFSAERPKGSFSTLEIQRTEQGDSAMYLCASSPREGRYEQYFGPGTRLTVT.

CDR3 residues: CASSWQVTEAFF. CDR3 bases: TGTGCCAGCAGCTGGCAGGTCACTGAAGCTTTCTTT. This chain connects TRBV7-9 to TRBJ1-1; D is unresolved. CDR3 size: 12 residues. Germline V CDR1 and CDR2: SEHNR, FQNEAQ (reference sequence). Deletions cut 4 bases from V and 4 bases from J, with 7 bases between.

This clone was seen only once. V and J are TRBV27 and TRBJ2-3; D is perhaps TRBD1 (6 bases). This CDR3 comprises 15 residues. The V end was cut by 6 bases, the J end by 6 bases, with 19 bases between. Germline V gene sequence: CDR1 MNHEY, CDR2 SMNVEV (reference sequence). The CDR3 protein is CASSPGTSPEDTQYF. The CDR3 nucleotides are TGTGCCAGCAGCCCCGGGACATCCCCGGAGGATACGCAGTATTTT.

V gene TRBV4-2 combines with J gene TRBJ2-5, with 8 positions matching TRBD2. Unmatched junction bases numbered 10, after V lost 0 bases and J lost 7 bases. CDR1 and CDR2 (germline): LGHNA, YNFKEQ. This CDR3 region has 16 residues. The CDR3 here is CASSQDGSGGLGTQYF. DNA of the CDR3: TGTGCCAGCAGCCAAGATGGGTCGGGAGGGCTGGGGACCCAGTACTTC.

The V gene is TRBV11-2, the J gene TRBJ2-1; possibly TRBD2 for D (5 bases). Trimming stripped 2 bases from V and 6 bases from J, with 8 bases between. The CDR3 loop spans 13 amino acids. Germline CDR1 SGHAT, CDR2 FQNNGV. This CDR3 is CASSLMEVNEQFF. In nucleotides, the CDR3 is TGTGCCAGCAGCTTAATGGAGGTCAATGAGCAGTTCTTC.

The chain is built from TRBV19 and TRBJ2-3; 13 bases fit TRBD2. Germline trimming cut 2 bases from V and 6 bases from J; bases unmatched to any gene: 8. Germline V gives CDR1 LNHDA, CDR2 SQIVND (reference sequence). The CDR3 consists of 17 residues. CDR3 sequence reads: CASSILALAGGLDTQYF. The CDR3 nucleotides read TGTGCCAGTAGTATATTAGCACTAGCGGGAGGGTTGGATACGCAGTATTTT.

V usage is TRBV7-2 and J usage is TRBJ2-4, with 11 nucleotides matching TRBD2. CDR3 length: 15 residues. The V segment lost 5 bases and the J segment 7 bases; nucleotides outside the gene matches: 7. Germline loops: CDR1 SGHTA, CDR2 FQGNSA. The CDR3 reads CASSLTSGGGNIQYF. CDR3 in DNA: TGTGCCAGCAGCCTTACTAGCGGGGGAGGGAACATTCAGTACTTC.

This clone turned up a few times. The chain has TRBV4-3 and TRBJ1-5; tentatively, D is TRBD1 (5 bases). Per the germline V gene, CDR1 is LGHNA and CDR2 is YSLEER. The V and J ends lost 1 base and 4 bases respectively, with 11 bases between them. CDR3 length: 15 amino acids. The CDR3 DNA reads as TGCGCCAGCAGCCAAGTCTCAGGGCAGAATCAGCCCCAGCATTTT. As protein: CASSQVSGQNQPQHF.

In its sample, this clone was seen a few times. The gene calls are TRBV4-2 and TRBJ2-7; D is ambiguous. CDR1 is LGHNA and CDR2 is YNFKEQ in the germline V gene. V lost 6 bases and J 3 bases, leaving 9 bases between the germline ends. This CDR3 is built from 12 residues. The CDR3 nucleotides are TGTGCCAGCAGTCCCTCGGGCTACGAGCAGTACTTC. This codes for CASSPSGYEQYF.

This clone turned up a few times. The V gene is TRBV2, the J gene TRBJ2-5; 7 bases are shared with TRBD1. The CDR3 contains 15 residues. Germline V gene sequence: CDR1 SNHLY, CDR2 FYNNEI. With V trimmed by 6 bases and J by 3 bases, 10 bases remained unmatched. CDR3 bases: TGTGCCAGCAGAACCCGGACCGGGACAGAAGAGACCCAGTACTTC. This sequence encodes CASRTRTGTEETQYF.

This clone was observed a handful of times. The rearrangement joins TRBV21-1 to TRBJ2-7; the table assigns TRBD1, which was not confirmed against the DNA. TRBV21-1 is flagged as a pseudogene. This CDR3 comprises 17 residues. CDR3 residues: CASSKAAGQGPLYEQYF. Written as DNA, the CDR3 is TGTGCCAGCAGCAAAGCAGCAGGACAGGGGCCTCTCTACGAGCAGTACTTC.

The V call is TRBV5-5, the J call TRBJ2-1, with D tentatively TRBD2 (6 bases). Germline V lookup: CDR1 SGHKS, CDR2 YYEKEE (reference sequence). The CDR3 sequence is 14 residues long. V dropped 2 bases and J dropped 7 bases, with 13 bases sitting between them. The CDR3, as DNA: TGTGCCAGCAGCTTAGAGCGGGCAGGGAATGAGCAGTTCTTC. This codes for CASSLERAGNEQFF. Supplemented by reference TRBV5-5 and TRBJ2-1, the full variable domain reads DAGVTQSPTHLIKTRGQQVTLRCSPISGHKSVSWYQQVLGQGPQFIFQYYEKEERGRGNFPDRFSARQFPNYSSELNVNALLLGDSALYLCASSLERAGNEQFFGPGTRLTVL.